Here is one TCR beta chain with its context. Its antigen is undetermined. The sample is drawn from a study of Ad26.COV2.S vaccination and SARS-CoV-2 variants. About the study: By the intramuscular route, Ad26.COV2.S was given once, or twice 56 days apart.

Treatment indicated: around 19 received Ad26.COV2.S at low or high dose, single or two shots; about 5 received placebo; per-sample allocation not given. Day 63 after the first injection of vaccine or placebo was the sampling time. An Ad26 vector that expressed Wuhan-strain SARS-CoV-2 spike constituted the vaccine. Regarding the study as a whole: Researchers cautioned that TCR breadth and depth analyses may have underestimated total T cell responses. Vaccinees reportedly had broad spike-specific CD8+ and CD4+ T cell responses.

The assay was immunoSEQ multiplex PCR, and TCRdb's table has in-frame clones only and misses some. This table has fewer than 400,000 clones, 75% to 90% appearing once. V was cut by 5 bases and J by 0 bases, with 11 bases left in between. The length of the CDR3 is 16 residues. CDR1 and CDR2 (germline): LNHDA, SQIVND (reference sequence). The sequence was obtained from a person aged 18-60 years who received the Ad26.COV2.S COVID-19 vaccine or a placebo. The chain links TRBV19 to TRBJ1-6; D is unresolved. Sequenced here: peripheral blood, sampled in a trial of Ad26.COV2.S vaccine versus placebo. CDR3 in DNA: TGTGCCAGTAGTGTTGACGTAAGCTCCTATAATTCACCCCTCCACTTT. It translates to CASSVDVSSYNSPLHF. Drawing the rest from reference TRBV19 and TRBJ1-6, the complete variable domain is DGGITQSPKYLFRKEGQNVTLSCEQNLNHDAMYWYRQDPGQGLRLIYYSQIVNDFQKGDIAEGYSVSREKKESFPLTVTSAQKNPTAFYLCASSVDVSSYNSPLHFGNGTRLTVT.